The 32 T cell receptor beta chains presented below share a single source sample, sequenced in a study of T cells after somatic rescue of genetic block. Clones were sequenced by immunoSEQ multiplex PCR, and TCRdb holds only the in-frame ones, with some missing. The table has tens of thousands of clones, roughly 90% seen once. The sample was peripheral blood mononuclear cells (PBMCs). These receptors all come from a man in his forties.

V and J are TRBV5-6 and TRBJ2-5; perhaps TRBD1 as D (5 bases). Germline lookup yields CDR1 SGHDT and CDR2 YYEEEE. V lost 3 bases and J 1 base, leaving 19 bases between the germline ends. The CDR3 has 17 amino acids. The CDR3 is CASSSPTTELIQETQYF. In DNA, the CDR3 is TGTGCCAGCAGCTCCCCTACGACAGAACTAATCCAAGAGACCCAGTACTTC.

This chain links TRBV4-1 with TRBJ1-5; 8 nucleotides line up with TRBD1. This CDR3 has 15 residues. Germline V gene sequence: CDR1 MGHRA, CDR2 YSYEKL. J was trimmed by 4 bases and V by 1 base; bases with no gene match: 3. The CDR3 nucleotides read TGCGCCAGCAGCCAAGGGGGGACAGGTAATCAGCCCCAGCATTTT. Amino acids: CASSQGGTGNQPQHF.

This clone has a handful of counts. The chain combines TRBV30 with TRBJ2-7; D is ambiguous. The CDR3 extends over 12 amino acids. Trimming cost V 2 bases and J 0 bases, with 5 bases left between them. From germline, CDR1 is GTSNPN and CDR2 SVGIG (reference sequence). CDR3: CAWSMDSYEQYF. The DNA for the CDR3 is TGTGCCTGGAGTATGGACTCCTACGAGCAGTACTTC.

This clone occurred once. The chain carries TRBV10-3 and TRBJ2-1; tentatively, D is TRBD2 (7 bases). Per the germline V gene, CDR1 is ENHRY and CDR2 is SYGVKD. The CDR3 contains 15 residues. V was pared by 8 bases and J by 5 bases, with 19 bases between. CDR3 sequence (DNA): TGTGCCATCGGAGGGGGGGTTCGCGCTAACAATGAGCAGTTCTTC. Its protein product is CAIGGGVRANNEQFF.

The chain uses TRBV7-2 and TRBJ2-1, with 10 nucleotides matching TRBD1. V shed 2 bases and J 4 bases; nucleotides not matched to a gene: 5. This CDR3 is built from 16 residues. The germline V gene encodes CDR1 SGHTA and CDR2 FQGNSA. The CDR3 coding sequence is TGTGCCAGCAGCTTAAGGCCGGGACAGGGGTACAATGAGCAGTTCTTC. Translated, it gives CASSLRPGQGYNEQFF.

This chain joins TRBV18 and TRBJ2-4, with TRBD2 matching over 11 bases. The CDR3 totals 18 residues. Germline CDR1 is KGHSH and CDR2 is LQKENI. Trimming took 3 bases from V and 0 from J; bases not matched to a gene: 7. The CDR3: CASSPGSSGRVAKNIQYF. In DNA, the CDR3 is TGTGCCAGCTCACCCGGCAGTAGCGGGAGGGTAGCCAAAAACATTCAGTACTTC.

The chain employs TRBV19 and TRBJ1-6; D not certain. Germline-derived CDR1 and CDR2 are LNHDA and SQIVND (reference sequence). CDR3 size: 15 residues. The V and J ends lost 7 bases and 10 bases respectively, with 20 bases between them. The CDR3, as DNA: TGTGCCAGTACCGCCTCGGCCCATTCGGGCTCACCCCTCCACTTT. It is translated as CASTASAHSGSPLHF.

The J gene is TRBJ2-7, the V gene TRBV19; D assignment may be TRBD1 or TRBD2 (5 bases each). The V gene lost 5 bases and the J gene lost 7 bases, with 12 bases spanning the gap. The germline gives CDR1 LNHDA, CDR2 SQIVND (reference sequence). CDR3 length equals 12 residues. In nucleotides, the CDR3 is TGTGCCAGTAGTTGGGGACCGGGGGAGCAGTACTTC. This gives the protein CASSWGPGEQYF.

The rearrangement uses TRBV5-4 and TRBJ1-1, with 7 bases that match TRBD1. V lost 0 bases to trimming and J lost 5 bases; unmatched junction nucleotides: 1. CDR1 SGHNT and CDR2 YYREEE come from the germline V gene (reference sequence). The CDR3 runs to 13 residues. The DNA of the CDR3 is TGTGCCAGCAGCTTGGAACAGGGGACTGAAGCTTTCTTT. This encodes CASSLEQGTEAFF.

CDR3 amino acids: CASSGMGTGVNTEAFF. The CDR3 DNA follows: TGTGCCAGCAGTGGGATGGGGACAGGAGTGAACACTGAAGCTTTCTTT. The chain joins TRBV28 to TRBJ1-1; 8 bases fit TRBD1. Germline-derived CDR1 and CDR2 are MDHEN and SYDVKM. After removal of 5 bases from V and 0 bases from J, the junction contained 8 bases not matched to a gene. The CDR3 has 16 residues.

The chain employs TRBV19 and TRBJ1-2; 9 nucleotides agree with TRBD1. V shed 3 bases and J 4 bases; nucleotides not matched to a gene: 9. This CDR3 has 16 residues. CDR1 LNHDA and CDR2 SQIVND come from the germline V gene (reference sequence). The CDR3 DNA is TGTGCCAGTAGTATCCAAGAACACAGGGGGCCCTATGGCTACACCTTC. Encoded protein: CASSIQEHRGPYGYTF.

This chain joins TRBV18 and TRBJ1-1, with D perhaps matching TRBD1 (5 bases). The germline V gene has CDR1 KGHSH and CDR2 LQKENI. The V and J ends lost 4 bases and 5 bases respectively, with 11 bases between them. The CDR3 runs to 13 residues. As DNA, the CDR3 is TGTGCCAGCTCACTAGTTGGGGGAACTGAAGCTTTCTTT. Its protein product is CASSLVGGTEAFF.

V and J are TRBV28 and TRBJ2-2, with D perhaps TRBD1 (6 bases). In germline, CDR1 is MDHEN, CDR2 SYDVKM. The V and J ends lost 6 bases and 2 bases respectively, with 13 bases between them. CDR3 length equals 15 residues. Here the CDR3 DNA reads TGTGCCAGCAGGACCGGGACATTTAACACCGGGGAGCTGTTTTTT. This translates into CASRTGTFNTGELFF.

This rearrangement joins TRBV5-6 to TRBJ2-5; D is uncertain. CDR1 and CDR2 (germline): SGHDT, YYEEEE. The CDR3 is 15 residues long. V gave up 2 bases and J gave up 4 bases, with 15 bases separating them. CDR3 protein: CASSLVTVQRETQYF. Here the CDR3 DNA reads TGTGCCAGCAGCTTAGTGACCGTACAACGAGAGACCCAGTACTTC.

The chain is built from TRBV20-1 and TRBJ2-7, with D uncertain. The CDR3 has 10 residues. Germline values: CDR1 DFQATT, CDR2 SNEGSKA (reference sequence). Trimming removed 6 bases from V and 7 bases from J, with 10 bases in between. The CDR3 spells CSAPQGEQYF. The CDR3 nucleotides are TGCAGTGCCCCCCAAGGAGAGCAGTACTTC.

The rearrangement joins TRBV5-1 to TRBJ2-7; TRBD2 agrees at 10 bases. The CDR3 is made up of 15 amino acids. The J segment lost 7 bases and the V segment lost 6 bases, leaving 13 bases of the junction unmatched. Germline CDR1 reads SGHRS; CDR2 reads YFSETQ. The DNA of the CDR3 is TGCGCCAGCACCGGGGGGCTAGCGGGAGAAGGTGAGCAGTACTTC. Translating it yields CASTGGLAGEGEQYF.

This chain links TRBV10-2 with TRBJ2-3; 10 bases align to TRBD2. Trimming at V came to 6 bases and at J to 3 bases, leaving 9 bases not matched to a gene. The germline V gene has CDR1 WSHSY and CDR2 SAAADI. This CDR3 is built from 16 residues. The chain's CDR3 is CASRPLAGVTTDTQYF. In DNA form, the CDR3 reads TGCGCCAGCAGACCCCTAGCGGGAGTAACGACAGATACGCAGTATTTT.

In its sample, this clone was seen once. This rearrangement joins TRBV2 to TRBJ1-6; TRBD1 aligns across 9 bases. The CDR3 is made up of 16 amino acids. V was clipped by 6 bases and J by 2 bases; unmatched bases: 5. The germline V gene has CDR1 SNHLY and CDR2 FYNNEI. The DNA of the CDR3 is TGTGCCAGCAGATCAGGGACAGGGACCTATAATTCACCCCTCCACTTT. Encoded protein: CASRSGTGTYNSPLHF.

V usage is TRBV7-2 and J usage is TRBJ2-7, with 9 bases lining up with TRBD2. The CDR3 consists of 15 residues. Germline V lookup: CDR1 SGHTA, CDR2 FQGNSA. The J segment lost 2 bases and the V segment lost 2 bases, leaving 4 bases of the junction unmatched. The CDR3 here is CASSLWAGGPYEQYF. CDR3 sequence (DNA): TGTGCCAGCAGCTTATGGGCGGGAGGGCCCTACGAGCAGTACTTC.

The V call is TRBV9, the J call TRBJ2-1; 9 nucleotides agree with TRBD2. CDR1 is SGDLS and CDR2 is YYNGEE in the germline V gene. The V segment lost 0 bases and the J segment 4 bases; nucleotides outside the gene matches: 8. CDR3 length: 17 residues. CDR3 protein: CASSVAGLSGSYNEQFF. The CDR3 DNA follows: TGTGCCAGCAGCGTAGCAGGCCTTAGCGGGAGTTACAATGAGCAGTTCTTC. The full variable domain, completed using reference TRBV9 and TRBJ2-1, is DSGVTQTPKHLITATGQRVTLRCSPRSGDLSVYWYQQSLDQGLQFLIQYYNGEERAKGNILERFSAQQFPDLHSELNLSSLELGDSALYFCASSVAGLSGSYNEQFFGPGTRLTVL.

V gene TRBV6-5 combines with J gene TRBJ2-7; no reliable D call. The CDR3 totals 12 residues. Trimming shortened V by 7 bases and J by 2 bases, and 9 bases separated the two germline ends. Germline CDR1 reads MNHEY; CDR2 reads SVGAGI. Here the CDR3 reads CASMDNPYEQYF. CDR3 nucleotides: TGTGCCAGCATGGATAACCCCTACGAGCAGTACTTC.

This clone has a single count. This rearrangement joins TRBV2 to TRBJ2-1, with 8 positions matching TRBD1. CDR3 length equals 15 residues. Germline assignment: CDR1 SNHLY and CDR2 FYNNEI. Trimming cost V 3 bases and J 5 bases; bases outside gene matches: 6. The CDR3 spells CASSDRTGRDNEQFF. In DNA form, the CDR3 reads TGTGCCAGCAGTGACCGGACAGGGAGAGACAATGAGCAGTTCTTC. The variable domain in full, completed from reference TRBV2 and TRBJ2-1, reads EPEVTQTPSHQVTQMGQEVILRCVPISNHLYFYWYRQILGQKVEFLVSFYNNEISEKSEIFDDQFSVERPDGSNFTLKIRSTKLEDSAMYFCASSDRTGRDNEQFFGPGTRLTVL.

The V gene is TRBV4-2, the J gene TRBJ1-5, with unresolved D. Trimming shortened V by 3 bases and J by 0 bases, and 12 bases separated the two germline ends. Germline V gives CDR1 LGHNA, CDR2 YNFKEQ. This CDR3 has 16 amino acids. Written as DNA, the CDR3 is TGTGCCAGCAGCCAGGTAAAAGGTTATAGCAATCAGCCCCAGCATTTT. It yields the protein CASSQVKGYSNQPQHF.

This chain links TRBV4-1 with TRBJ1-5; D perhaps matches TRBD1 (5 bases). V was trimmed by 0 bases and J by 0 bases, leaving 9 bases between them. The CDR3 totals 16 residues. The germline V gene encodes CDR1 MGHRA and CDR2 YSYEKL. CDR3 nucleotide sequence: TGCGCCAGCAGCCAAGAATGGGGCTATAGCAATCAGCCCCAGCATTTT. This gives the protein CASSQEWGYSNQPQHF.

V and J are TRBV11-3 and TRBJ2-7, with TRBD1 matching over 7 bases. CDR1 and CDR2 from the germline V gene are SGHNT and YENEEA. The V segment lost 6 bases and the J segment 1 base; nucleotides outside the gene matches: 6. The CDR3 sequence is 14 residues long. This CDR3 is CASSYRGGSYEQYF. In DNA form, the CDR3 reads TGTGCCAGCAGTTACAGGGGTGGGTCCTACGAGCAGTACTTC.

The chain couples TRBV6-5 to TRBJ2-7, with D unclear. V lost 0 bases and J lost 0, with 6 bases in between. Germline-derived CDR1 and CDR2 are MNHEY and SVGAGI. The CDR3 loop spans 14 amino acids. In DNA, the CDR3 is TGTGCCAGCAGTTACTCGGGGTCCTCCTACGAGCAGTACTTC. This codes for CASSYSGSSYEQYF.

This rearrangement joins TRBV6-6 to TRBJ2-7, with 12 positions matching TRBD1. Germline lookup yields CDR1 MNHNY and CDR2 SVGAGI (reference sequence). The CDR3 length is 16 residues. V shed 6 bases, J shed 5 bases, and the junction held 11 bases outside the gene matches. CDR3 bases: TGTGCCAGCAGCCCCCTGGGACAGGGGGCGGGGCACGAGCAGTACTTC. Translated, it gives CASSPLGQGAGHEQYF.

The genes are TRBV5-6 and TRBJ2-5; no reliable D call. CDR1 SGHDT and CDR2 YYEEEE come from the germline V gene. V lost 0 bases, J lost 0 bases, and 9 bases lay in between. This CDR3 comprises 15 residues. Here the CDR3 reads CASSLVRVHQETQYF. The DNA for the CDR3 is TGTGCCAGCAGCTTGGTTAGGGTGCACCAAGAGACCCAGTACTTC. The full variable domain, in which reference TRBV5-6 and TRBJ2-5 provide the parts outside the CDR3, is DAGVTQSPTHLIKTRGQQVTLRCSPKSGHDTVSWYQQALGQGPQFIFQYYEEEERQRGNFPDRFSGHQFPNYSSELNVNALLLGDSALYLCASSLVRVHQETQYFGPGTRLLVL.

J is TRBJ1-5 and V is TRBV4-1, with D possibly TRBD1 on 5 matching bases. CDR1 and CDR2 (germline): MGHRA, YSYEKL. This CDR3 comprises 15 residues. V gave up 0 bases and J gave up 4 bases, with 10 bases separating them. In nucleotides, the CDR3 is TGCGCCAGCAGCCAAGAGTGGGGGAGGAATCAGCCCCAGCATTTT. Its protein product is CASSQEWGRNQPQHF.

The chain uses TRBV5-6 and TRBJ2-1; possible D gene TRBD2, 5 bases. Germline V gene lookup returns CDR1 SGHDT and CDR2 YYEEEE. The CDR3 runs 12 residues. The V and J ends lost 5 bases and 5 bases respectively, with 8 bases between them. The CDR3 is CASRDFHNEQFF. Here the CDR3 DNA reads TGTGCCAGCAGGGACTTCCACAATGAGCAGTTCTTC.

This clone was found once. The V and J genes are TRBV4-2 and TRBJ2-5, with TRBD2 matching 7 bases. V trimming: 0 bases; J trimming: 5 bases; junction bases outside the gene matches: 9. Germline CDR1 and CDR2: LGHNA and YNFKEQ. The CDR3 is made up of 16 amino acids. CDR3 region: CASSQDLGGGSETQYF. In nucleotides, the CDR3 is TGTGCCAGCAGCCAAGATTTGGGGGGGGGTAGTGAGACCCAGTACTTC.

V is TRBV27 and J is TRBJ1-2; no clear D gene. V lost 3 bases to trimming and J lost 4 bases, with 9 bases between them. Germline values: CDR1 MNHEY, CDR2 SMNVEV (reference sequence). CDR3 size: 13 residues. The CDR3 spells CASSFEGFYGYTF. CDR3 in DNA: TGTGCCAGCAGTTTCGAGGGTTTCTATGGCTACACCTTC.